Below, 19 T cell receptor beta chains from the same sample are listed, as sequenced in a study of CD8+CD57+ T cells in acquired aplastic anemia. Profiles of TCR beta VDJ and CDR3 were generated from a genomic DNA template. TCRdb re-called the reads through MiXCR, storing one row per CDR3 protein. The data hold about 180,000 distinct CDR3 sequences, with approximately 46% observed a single time. The sequenced material came from sorted CD4+, CD8+, or CD8+CD57+ T cells (not recorded which) from PBMCs. The receptors originated from a human donor in good health.

This clonotype was recorded a few times. One base away lies a much larger clone, so this may be a sequencing read error. The chain combines TRBV9 with TRBJ1-2, with D possibly TRBD1 on 5 matching bases. Germline V gives CDR1 SGDLS, CDR2 YYNGEE. This CDR3 is built from 14 residues. The V end lost 1 base, the J end lost 11 bases, and 18 bases lay between the germline ends. CDR3 coding DNA: TGTGCCAGCAGCGTAACAGAGGGGCGTATGAGATACACCTTC. Translated, it gives CASSVTEGRMRYTF.

This clonotype was seen more than once but under ten times. This chain connects TRBV10-3 to TRBJ2-7, with D maybe TRBD2 (5 bases). This CDR3 contains 13 residues. Germline V gives CDR1 ENHRY, CDR2 SYGVKD. Between the trimmed V and J ends, which lost 7 bases and 0 bases, there was a span of 10 bases. The CDR3 DNA reads TGTGCCATCAACCCCGGGGACTCCTACGAGCAGTACTTC. It translates to CAINPGDSYEQYF.

This clonotype was seen repeatedly, ten times or more. The chain is built from TRBV9 and TRBJ1-1; no firm D call. The CDR3 sequence is 14 residues long. Trimming cost V 6 bases and J 0 bases, with 12 bases left between them. The germline V gene has CDR1 SGDLS and CDR2 YYNGEE. The DNA for the CDR3 is TGTGCCAGCAACCGGGATGGCATGAACACTGAAGCTTTCTTT. Translated, it gives CASNRDGMNTEAFF.

This clonotype has at least ten counts. The chain recombines TRBV5-1 with TRBJ2-5; the match to TRBD2 covers 8 bases. CDR3 size: 15 residues. Germline-derived CDR1 and CDR2 are SGHRS and YFSETQ. With 3 bases clipped from V and 2 bases from J, the junction kept 6 bases outside the gene matches. In DNA form, the CDR3 reads TGCGCCAGCAGCTCGCTACTAGCGGCACAAGAGACCCAGTACTTC. Translated: CASSSLLAAQETQYF. Full variable domain (remainder filled in from reference TRBV5-1 and TRBJ2-5): KAGVTQTPRYLIKTRGQQVTLSCSPISGHRSVSWYQQTPGQGLQFLFEYFSETQRNKGNFPGRFSGRQFSNSRSEMNVSTLELGDSALYLCASSSLLAAQETQYFGPGTRLLVL.

There are many counts of this clonotype. The chain employs TRBV7-9 and TRBJ2-6, with D tentatively TRBD1 (6 bases). Germline-derived CDR1 and CDR2 are SEHNR and FQNEAQ (reference sequence). Trimming removed 5 bases from V and 2 bases from J, with 16 bases in between. The CDR3 runs to 17 residues. The CDR3 sequence: CASSPNRDRAGANVLTF. The CDR3 bases are TGTGCCAGCAGCCCCAACAGGGATCGGGCTGGGGCCAACGTCCTGACTTTC.

V is TRBV6-1 and J is TRBJ2-1; 7 positions match TRBD1. Trimming cost V 7 bases and J 0 bases; bases outside gene matches: 0. There are 13 residues in the CDR3. Germline CDR1 reads MNHNS; CDR2 reads SASEGT. The CDR3: CASTGGSYNEQFF. The CDR3, as DNA: TGTGCCAGCACAGGGGGCTCCTACAATGAGCAGTTCTTC.

This clonotype was detected only once. This rearrangement joins TRBV6-1 to TRBJ2-5; 7 bases are a match to TRBD1. This CDR3 has 13 residues. The V segment lost 5 bases and the J segment 6 bases; nucleotides outside the gene matches: 6. Per germline, CDR1 MNHNS and CDR2 SASEGT. For the CDR3, the DNA is TGTGCCAGCAGTAGACAGGGATGGAAGACCCAGTACTTC. It is translated as CASSRQGWKTQYF.

The V and J genes are TRBV25-1 and TRBJ2-1; D tentatively reads TRBD1 or TRBD2 (5 bases each). Germline V CDR1 and CDR2: MGHDK, SYGVNS. The CDR3 is 23 amino acids. With 3 bases removed from V and 0 bases from J, the gap between germline ends came to 33 bases. DNA of the CDR3: TGTGCCAGCAGTGAGTTTCTTCTGGTCAGCCTGGGACGTAGCTGGAGCTCCTACAATGAGCAGTTCTTC. It codes for CASSEFLLVSLGRSWSSYNEQFF.

The CDR3 DNA follows: TGTGCCAGCAACGCTAGAGCGCCAGAGCAGTTCTTC. This sequence encodes CASNARAPEQFF. The chain carries TRBV2 and TRBJ2-1; D is ambiguous. Germline CDR1 SNHLY, CDR2 FYNNEI. The CDR3 contains 12 residues. V lost 7 bases and J lost 10, with 14 bases in between.

The rearrangement joins TRBV29-1 to TRBJ2-2, with a tentative D call TRBD2 (5 bases). V shed 5 bases and J shed 6 bases, with 7 bases lying between them. The germline gives CDR1 SQVTM, CDR2 ANQGSEA. This CDR3 contains 11 residues. The CDR3 is CSVYGAGELFF. CDR3 coding DNA: TGCAGCGTTTACGGGGCCGGGGAGCTGTTTTTT.

A few counts support this clonotype. J is TRBJ2-1 and V is TRBV5-1, with 9 bases fitting TRBD2. CDR3 length equals 14 residues. Germline CDR1 reads SGHRS; CDR2 reads YFSETQ. Losses at the gene ends were 4 bases for V and 7 bases for J; bases not matched to a gene: 6. CDR3 loop: CASSPGLAGNEQFF. The CDR3 coding sequence is TGCGCCAGCAGCCCGGGACTAGCTGGGAATGAGCAGTTCTTC.

At least ten counts were recorded for this clonotype. The CDR3: CASSTGAVVNEKLFF. The CDR3 region has the DNA TGTGCCAGTAGTACCGGGGCAGTGGTTAATGAAAAACTGTTTTTT. The chain carries TRBV19 and TRBJ1-4; D possibly corresponds to TRBD1 (5 bases). Germline V CDR1 and CDR2: LNHDA, SQIVND (reference sequence). The CDR3 totals 15 residues. With 4 bases removed from V and 4 bases from J, the gap between germline ends came to 13 bases. Complete variable domain (other parts from reference TRBV19 and TRBJ1-4): DGGITQSPKYLFRKEGQNVTLSCEQNLNHDAMYWYRQDPGQGLRLIYYSQIVNDFQKGDIAEGYSVSREKKESFPLTVTSAQKNPTAFYLCASSTGAVVNEKLFFGSGTQLSVL.

The rearrangement links TRBV20-1 to TRBJ2-7; D gene ambiguous. Germline V gene sequence: CDR1 DFQATT, CDR2 SNEGSKA (reference sequence). The V and J ends lost 0 bases and 0 bases respectively, with 9 bases between them. The CDR3 totals 14 residues. For the CDR3, the DNA is TGCAGTGCTAGAGACAGGTACAGCTCCTACGAGCAGTACTTC. It yields the protein CSARDRYSSYEQYF.

The V and J genes are TRBV20-1 and TRBJ1-2; the D gene is possibly TRBD1 (6 bases). The CDR3 totals 16 residues. Germline V CDR1 and CDR2: DFQATT, SNEGSKA (reference sequence). Trimming removed 3 bases from V and 2 bases from J, with 19 bases in between. The CDR3 nucleotides read TGCAGTGCTAGGGGCCCCCCGGGGGGCACCAACTATGGCTACACCTTC. Translated, it gives CSARGPPGGTNYGYTF.

The CDR3 protein is CASSRTGVADTQYF. In DNA, the CDR3 is TGTGCCAGCAGTAGGACAGGGGTGGCAGATACGCAGTATTTT. The V gene is TRBV7-6, the J gene TRBJ2-3; 9 positions agree with TRBD1. CDR1 SGHVS and CDR2 FNYEAQ come from the germline V gene. The CDR3 length is 14 residues. J lost 4 bases, V lost 6 bases, and 5 bases had no gene match.

In its sample, this clonotype was seen many times. This chain uses TRBV2 with TRBJ1-1; D is unresolved. From germline, CDR1 is SNHLY and CDR2 FYNNEI. V was cut by 6 bases and J by 1 base, with 9 bases left in between. The CDR3 is made up of 13 amino acids. Here the CDR3 DNA reads TGTGCCAGCAGGACTTCTGAGAACACTGAAGCTTTCTTT. Encoded protein: CASRTSENTEAFF. Complete variable domain (other parts from reference TRBV2 and TRBJ1-1): EPEVTQTPSHQVTQMGQEVILRCVPISNHLYFYWYRQILGQKVEFLVSFYNNEISEKSEIFDDQFSVERPDGSNFTLKIRSTKLEDSAMYFCASRTSENTEAFFGQGTRLTVV.

The chain links TRBV30 to TRBJ1-2; the D is unclear. Trimming removed 0 bases at V and 2 bases at J, with 16 bases between. CDR1 and CDR2 (germline): GTSNPN, SVGIG (reference sequence). The CDR3 spans 16 residues. The CDR3 coding sequence is TGTGCCTGGAGTGTAGTTCGAGGCGGCTTAAACTATGGCTACACCTTC. Translation: CAWSVVRGGLNYGYTF.

The chain combines TRBV29-1 with TRBJ2-1; the D is unclear. Germline loops: CDR1 SQVTM, CDR2 ANQGSEA. CDR3 length equals 11 residues. Trimming removed 4 bases at V and 4 bases at J, with 5 bases between. In nucleotides, the CDR3 is TGCAGCGTTGTGCGGTACAATGAGCAGTTCTTC. This sequence encodes CSVVRYNEQFF.

This clonotype has only one observation. The rearrangement uses TRBV20-1 and TRBJ1-2; 9 bases fit TRBD1. The CDR3 covers 13 residues. The junction had 5 bases not matched to a gene; V was cut back by 6 bases and J by 3 bases. Germline V gene data show CDR1 as DFQATT and CDR2 as SNEGSKA (reference sequence). The CDR3 nucleotides are TGCAGTGCCAAGACAGGGGGGGACTATGGCTACACCTTC. As protein: CSAKTGGDYGYTF.